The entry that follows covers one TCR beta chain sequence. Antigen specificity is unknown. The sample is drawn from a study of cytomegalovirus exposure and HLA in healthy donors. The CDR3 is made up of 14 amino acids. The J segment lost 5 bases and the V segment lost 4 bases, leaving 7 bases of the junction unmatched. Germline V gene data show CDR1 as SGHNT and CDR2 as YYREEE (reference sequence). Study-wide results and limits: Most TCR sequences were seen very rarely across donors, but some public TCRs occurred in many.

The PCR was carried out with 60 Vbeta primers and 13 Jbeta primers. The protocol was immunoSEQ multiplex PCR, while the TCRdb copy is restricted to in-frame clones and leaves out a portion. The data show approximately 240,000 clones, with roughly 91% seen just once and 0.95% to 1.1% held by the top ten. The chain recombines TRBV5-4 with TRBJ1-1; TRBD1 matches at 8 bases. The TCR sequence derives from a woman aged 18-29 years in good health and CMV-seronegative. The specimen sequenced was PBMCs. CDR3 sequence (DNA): TGTGCCAGCAGCCCACAGGGGGGGCGTACTGAAGCTTTCTTT. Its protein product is CASSPQGGRTEAFF. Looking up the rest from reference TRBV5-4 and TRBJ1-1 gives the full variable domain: ETGVTQSPTHLIKTRGQQVTLRCSSQSGHNTVSWYQQALGQGPQFIFQYYREEENGRGNFPPRFSGLQFPNYSSELNVNALELDDSALYLCASSPQGGRTEAFFGQGTRLTVV.